A selection of T cell receptor beta chains follows, all from one sample in a study of tumor and adjacent non-tumor tissue in lung cancer. TCRdb processed the multiplex PCR reads anew with MiXCR; each CDR3 protein has one entry. Of about 76,000 distinct CDR3 sequences listed, around 70% were seen once; the top ten hold around an eighth. Sequenced material: lung tumor tissue. The receptors shown here come from a woman in her seventies with non-small cell lung cancer. The CDR3 runs from the conserved cysteine through the conserved F or W. The order of the fields is J gene, D gene, clone size, V gene, CDR3 length, CDR3 DNA, CDR3 protein. The D gene is left open where the match is weak. Clone sizes are given selectively: once, few, many, or a class where the clone is expanded.

TRBJ2-3 | . | once | TRBV6-1 | 15 | TGTGCCATCATGGGCCAAGCGGCCTACACAGATACACAGTATTTT | CAIMGQAAYTDTQYF
TRBJ2-1 | TRBD2 | many | TRBV6-4 | 13 | TGTGCCAGCGGTGATAGCGGGAACAATGAGCAGTTCTTC | CASGDSGNNEQFF
TRBJ2-7 | . | . | TRBV20-1 | 15 | TGCAGTGTTAGAGGAGACCACCGGGGGCTGAGGGAGCAGTACTTC | CSVRGDHRGLREQYF
TRBJ2-1 | . | . | TRBV5-1 | 15 | TGCGCCAGCAGCACCTCCGGGACAAACTATAATAAGCAGTTCTTC | CASSTSGTNYNKQFF
TRBJ2-7 | . | once | TRBV12-3/TRBV12-4 | 13 | TGTACCAGAGGGAGCGGTAGTGACTACGAGCAGTACTTC | CTRGSGSDYEQYF
TRBJ2-3 | TRBD2 | . | TRBV10-3 | 17 | TGTGCCGTAAGAGATCCGCTAGCGGGAGATCCGGCAGATACGCAGTATTTT | CAVRDPLAGDPADTQYF
TRBJ2-1 | . | few | TRBV10-3 | 14 | TGTACCATCAGAGATACTCACTCCTACAATGAGCAGTTCTTC | CTIRDTHSYNEQFF
TRBJ1-4 | . | . | TRBV12-3/TRBV12-4 | 14 | TGTGCCAGCAGTCAGGCAGACTTTCAGGAAAAACTGTTTTTT | CASSQADFQEKLFF
TRBJ2-3 | . | . | TRBV5-6 | 14 | TGTGCCAGCAGCTTGGGGATAGGGAGATATACGCAGTATTTT | CASSLGIGRYTQYF
TRBJ2-1 | TRBD1 | once | TRBV6-5 | 15 | TGTGCCAGCAGGCTCGGGACAGGGGTATACAATGAGGAGTTCTTC | CASRLGTGVYNEEFF
TRBJ2-3 | TRBD1 | . | TRBV29-1 | 15 | TGCAGCGTTGGGACAGGGAGCGCTTCTTACCAGCCCCAGTATTTT | CSVGTGSASYQPQYF
TRBJ1-2 | . | few | TRBV5-1 | 15 | TGCGCCAGCAGCTGGGACGGAGGCCCATACTATGGCTACACCTTC | CASSWDGGPYYGYTF
TRBJ2-7 | TRBD2 | . | TRBV12-3/TRBV12-4 | 15 | TGTGCCAGCAGTGCTCTAGCGGGAGACTTCTACGAGCAGTACTTT | CASSALAGDFYEQYF
TRBJ2-2 | . | many | TRBV5-7 | 15 | TGTGCCAGCAGCTTGACAGGGCCGAACACCGGGGAGCTGTTTTTT | CASSLTGPNTGELFF
TRBJ1-2 | . | . | TRBV6-5 | 14 | TGTGCCAACAGTACCCACGGTGGGAAGTTTGACTACACCTTC | CANSTHGGKFDYTF
TRBJ2-1 | . | many | TRBV6-4 | 15 | TGTGCCAGCAGCGTGGACAGCGAGACGTACAATGAGCAGTTCTTC | CASSVDSETYNEQFF
TRBJ2-5 | TRBD2 | . | TRBV11-3 | 16 | TGTGTCAGCAGCCCGGGGACTAGTGGGAGTCAAGGGACCCAGTACTTC | CVSSPGTSGSQGTQYF
TRBJ1-6 | . | . | TRBV4-2 | 15 | TGTGCCAACAGCCAAGATGTCCGGGGGTCTTCACCCTACCACTTT | CANSQDVRGSSPYHF
TRBJ2-7 | . | few | TRBV29-1 | 16 | . | CSLRRTGIVYICEQYF
TRBJ1-1 | TRBD1 | . | TRBV5-5 | 15 | TGTGCCAGCGGCCGGACAGGTTTCAGGGGCACTGAAGCTTTCTTT | CASGRTGFRGTEAFF
TRBJ2-3 | . | . | TRBV12-3/TRBV12-4 | 14 | TGTGCCAGCAGTTTTCATCCCCCAGAGGGACCAGGATATTTT | CASSFHPPEGPGYF
TRBJ2-2 | TRBD2 | . | TRBV6-5 | 16 | TGTACCAGGGGTTTAGCGGGAGGGCCGAACACCGGGGAGCTGTTTTTT | CTRGLAGGPNTGELFF
TRBJ2-7 | TRBD2 | . | TRBV20-1 | 16 | TGCAGTGCGCAGCCTATGGTACTAGCGGGCCCCTACGAGCAGTACTTC | CSAQPMVLAGPYEQYF
TRBJ2-1 | TRBD1 | once | TRBV29-1 | 15 | TGCAGCGTGCGGGAAGGGGACAGGGCCACTAATGAGCAGTTTTTC | CSVREGDRATNEQFF
TRBJ1-5 | . | . | TRBV6-5 | 15 | TGTGCCAACAGTTACGACGGCTATAGCAATCAGCCCCAACATTTT | CANSYDGYSNQPQHF
TRBJ2-3 | . | . | TRBV6-5 | 15 | TGTGCCAGCACTTACACGTCTATGAACACAGATACGCAGTATTTT | CASTYTSMNTDTQYF
TRBJ2-3 | . | . | TRBV12-3/TRBV12-4 | 14 | TGTGCCAGCAGTTTAGGGATTCGCACAGATACACAGTATTTT | CASSLGIRTDTQYF
TRBJ2-4 | TRBD2 | . | TRBV7-9 | 14 | TGTGCCAGTAGCTCAGGGACTAACCGATCGGTTCAGTACTTT | CASSSGTNRSVQYF
TRBJ2-5 | . | . | TRBV28 | 13 | TGTGCCAGCAGTTTATCGCCACAAGAGATCCAGTACTTC | CASSLSPQEIQYF
TRBJ2-7 | . | few | TRBV11-2 | 14 | TGTGCCAGTAGCTTAGATATTGCAACCTACGAGCGGTACTTC | CASSLDIATYERYF
TRBJ1-1 | . | many | TRBV20-1 | 12 | TGCAGTCCAAGTCAGGGGTTCACTGAAGCTTTCTTT | CSPSQGFTEAFF
TRBJ2-7 | TRBD2 | . | TRBV29-1 | 15 | TGCAGCGTTGCCCCCGGGGGGACTAGCAGGTACGGACAGTACTTC | CSVAPGGTSRYGQYF
TRBJ2-7 | . | . | TRBV5-6 | 15 | TGTGTCAGCGGCTTGTGGGACAAAGAAGACTACGAGCAGTACTTC | CVSGLWDKEDYEQYF
TRBJ2-5 | TRBD2 | . | TRBV20-1 | 14 | TGCAGTGCTAGAACGGGAGGGGGGTCAGAGATACAGTACTTC | CSARTGGGSEIQYF
TRBJ2-1 | TRBD2 | . | TRBV11-1 | 17 | TGTGCCAGCAGCTTAGAAACAGCGGGGGGGTCCTACAATGAGCAGTTCTTC | CASSLETAGGSYNEQFF
TRBJ2-1 | TRBD2 | . | TRBV11-2 | 15 | TGTGCCAGCAGCTTATGGAGGGCTAGCGGAGGCAAGCAGTTCTTC | CASSLWRASGGKQFF
TRBJ2-5 | . | . | TRBV4-2 | 15 | TGTGCCAGCACCGAGTCTAGCGAGAACCAAGAGACCCAGTACTTC | CASTESSENQETQYF
TRBJ1-1 | . | . | TRBV5-1 | 14 | TGCGCCATCATCATTGACATCGGGACAACTGAAGCTTTCTTT | CAIIIDIGTTEAFF
TRBJ1-1 | . | . | TRBV29-1 | 12 | TGCAGCACGGGAGGTTTGGACACTGAAGCTTTCTTT | CSTGGLDTEAFF
TRBJ2-2 | TRBD2 | . | TRBV11-3 | 18 | TGTGCCGGCAGCTTAGGGGGACCGGGACTAGCGAACACCGGGGAGCCGTTTTTT | CAGSLGGPGLANTGEPFF
TRBJ2-7 | . | . | TRBV13 | 14 | TGTGCCAGCAGCCCAAGACAATTGTTATGCGAGCAGTACTTC | CASSPRQLLCEQYF
TRBJ1-3 | . | . | TRBV7-9 | 14 | TGTCCCAGCAGCTTTAACAGGGCTGGAAATACCATATATTTT | CPSSFNRAGNTIYF
TRBJ2-1 | . | . | TRBV5-6 | 15 | TGTGCTAGCAGGTTGGGACCCCAGGTAGAGGATGAGCAGTTCTTC | CASRLGPQVEDEQFF
TRBJ2-4 | . | . | TRBV29-1 | 12 | TGCAGTGTTGGGGTATCAAGGGACATTCAGTACTTC | CSVGVSRDIQYF
TRBJ1-1 | . | . | TRBV5-1 | 14 | TGCGCCAGCAGCTTCGGGACGGACCTCACTGAAGCTTTCTTT | CASSFGTDLTEAFF
TRBJ2-2 | TRBD1 | . | TRBV10-2 | 15 | TGCACCGGTCTAACAGGGGGCTTCACCACCGGGGAGCTGCTTTTT | CTGLTGGFTTGELLF
TRBJ2-5 | . | many | TRBV12-3/TRBV12-4 | 14 | TGTGCCAGCAGTTTTGGGGGAAATGGAGAGACCCAGTACTTC | CASSFGGNGETQYF
TRBJ2-7 | . | . | TRBV10-3 | 12 | TGTACCATCAGTGACCGACATGGTGTCCAGTACTTC | CTISDRHGVQYF
TRBJ1-1 | TRBD1 | many | TRBV5-6 | 16 | TGTGCCAGCAGTTCAGGGACAGGAGTGCGGAACACTGAAGCTTTCTTT | CASSSGTGVRNTEAFF
TRBJ1-5 | . | . | TRBV12-3/TRBV12-4 | 15 | TGTGCCACCAGTTCATCAGGGCCCCCCAACCAGCCCCAGCATTTT | CATSSSGPPNQPQHF
TRBJ2-1 | . | . | TRBV4-1 | 16 | TGCGCCAGCTGCCACTACCGGGATCCCATGGTCAATGAGCAGTTCTTC | CASCHYRDPMVNEQFF
TRBJ2-7 | . | once | TRBV6-1 | 13 | TGTGCCATAATCTCGGTACTCTCCTACGAGCAGCACTTC | CAIISVLSYEQHF